Listed below are T cell receptor beta chains from one sample, sequenced in a study of response to subunit inactivated influenza vaccine. TCRdb redid the calling of the RT-PCR reads with MiXCR, one entry per CDR3 protein. Of more than 700,000 distinct CDR3 sequences in the sample, 20% to 25% were seen once. The sequencing used PBMCs from blood, collected 5 days after vaccination. The receptor source for this set is a man over 45 who received an inactivated influenza vaccine. Both conserved end residues are part of each CDR3. The order of the fields is J gene, V gene, D gene, clone size, CDR3 protein, CDR3 DNA. D genes are given only for firm matches. For some rows the clone size is stated as once, few or many, or as a class when expanded; others skip it.

TRBJ2-3 | TRBV27 | TRBD2 | few | CASSLIQREGTDTQYF | TGTGCCAGCAGTTTAATCCAGCGGGAGGGCACAGATACGCAGTATTTT
TRBJ2-7 | TRBV7-2 | . | . | CASSFRGQGYEQYF | TGTGCCAGCAGCTTTCGAGGGCAGGGCTACGAGCAGTACTTC
TRBJ2-5 | TRBV12-3/TRBV12-4 | TRBD1 | few | CASSLGTVGETQYF | TGTGCCAGCAGCTTAGGGACAGTCGGAGAGACCCAGTACTTC
TRBJ2-1 | TRBV5-6 | TRBD2 | . | CASSVWTRMSGEQFF | TGTGCCAGCAGCGTCTGGACTAGGATGTCGGGTGAGCAGTTCTTC
TRBJ2-3 | TRBV24-1 | . | . | CATSEGADTQYF | TGTGCCACCAGTGAAGGGGCAGATACGCAGTATTTT
TRBJ1-5 | TRBV2 | TRBD1 | . | CASSRSTDRGLRGDQPQHF | TGTGCCAGCAGCCGATCGACGGACAGGGGGCTACGTGGTGATCAGCCCCAGCATTTT
TRBJ1-2 | TRBV6-5 | . | . | CASSYGGALGYGYTF | TGTGCCAGCAGTTACGGGGGGGCGCTTGGCTATGGCTACACCTTC
TRBJ2-2 | TRBV7-2 | TRBD2 | few | CASSLAGRARTGELFF | TGTGCCAGCAGCTTGGCAGGGAGGGCTCGCACCGGGGAGCTGTTTTTT
TRBJ2-3 | TRBV4-3 | TRBD2 | . | CASSWTSGGGDTDTQYF | TGCGCCAGCAGCTGGACTAGCGGGGGGGGGGACACAGATACGCAGTATTTT
TRBJ2-7 | TRBV12-3/TRBV12-4 | . | . | CASSLAQVSTGEQYF | TGTGCCAGCAGTTTAGCCCAGGTCTCAACGGGAGAGCAGTACTTC
TRBJ2-1 | TRBV10-3 | TRBD2 | few | CAIKSGLAGGNYNEQFF | TGTGCCATCAAATCTGGACTAGCGGGAGGGAACTACAATGAGCAGTTCTTC
TRBJ2-2 | TRBV6-5 | TRBD2 | few | CASSYSIALAGGPGELFF | TGTGCCAGCAGTTACTCGATTGCACTAGCGGGAGGTCCCGGGGAGCTGTTTTTT
TRBJ2-6 | TRBV12-3/TRBV12-4 | . | . | CTSSGGTDLGTGANVLTF | TGTACCAGCAGTGGGGGGACAGATTTAGGGACTGGGGCCAACGTCCTGACTTTC
TRBJ2-2 | TRBV12-3/TRBV12-4 | TRBD1 | few | CASTYRTGSTGELFF | TGTGCCAGCACCTATAGGACAGGGAGCACCGGGGAGCTGTTTTTT
TRBJ2-7 | TRBV7-2 | TRBD1 | few | CASSTPVSGTEYYEQYF | TGTGCCAGCAGCACTCCCGTATCCGGGACAGAATACTACGAGCAGTACTTC
TRBJ2-7 | TRBV7-2 | . | . | CASSLGLGNEQYF | TGTGCCAGCAGCTTAGGATTGGGAAATGAGCAGTACTTC
TRBJ2-1 | TRBV7-9 | TRBD2 | . | CASSLGRLAGVEQFF | TGTGCCAGCAGCCTAGGGCGGCTAGCGGGAGTCGAGCAGTTCTTC
TRBJ2-3 | TRBV7-2 | TRBD2 | few | CASSTSGISTDTQYF | TGTGCCAGCAGCACTAGCGGGATATCCACAGATACGCAGTATTTT
TRBJ2-7 | TRBV23-1 | . | . | CASSLKSEASSYEQYF | TGCGCCAGCAGTCTGAAAAGCGAGGCAAGCTCCTACGAGCAGTACTTC
TRBJ2-5 | TRBV15 | . | few | CATSRDLEDSQETQYF | TGTGCCACCAGCAGAGATCTAGAGGACTCACAAGAGACCCAGTACTTC
TRBJ2-1 | TRBV7-6 | TRBD2 | . | CASSSLGLARNEQFF | TGTGCCAGCAGCTCCCTGGGACTAGCGCGCAATGAGCAGTTCTTC
TRBJ2-7 | TRBV5-6 | . | once | CASSSGTGPTYEQYF | TGTGCCAGCAGCTCCGGGACCGGTCCGACCTACGAGCAGTACTTC
TRBJ2-7 | TRBV12-3/TRBV12-4 | . | many | CASSLGVSHYEQYF | TGTGCCAGCAGTTTAGGAGTGTCCCACTACGAGCAGTACTTC
TRBJ2-4 | TRBV2 | . | . | CASSDVEVIQYF | TGTGCCAGCAGTGATGTGGAGGTCATCCAGTACTTC
TRBJ2-3 | TRBV9 | . | few | CASSVGPSRTDTQYF | TGTGCCAGCAGCGTAGGCCCCTCTAGGACAGATACGCAGTATTTT
TRBJ2-2 | TRBV3-1 | . | . | CASSPAKGELFF | TGTGCCAGCAGCCCTGCAAAGGGGGAGCTGTTTTTT
TRBJ2-7 | TRBV6-5 | TRBD1 | many | CASSYGMRDRGSYEQYF | TGTGCCAGCAGTTACGGTATGCGGGACAGGGGATCCTACGAGCAGTACTTC
TRBJ2-1 | TRBV18 | . | few | CASSPAKGHYNEQFF | TGTGCCAGCTCACCAGCCAAGGGTCACTACAATGAGCAGTTCTTC
TRBJ2-1 | TRBV12-3/TRBV12-4 | . | many | CASSYGDKFMDEQFF | TGTGCCAGCAGTTATGGGGACAAATTTATGGATGAGCAGTTCTTC
TRBJ2-2 | TRBV28 | . | few | CASSPLLSGGELFF | TGTGCCAGCAGTCCCCTCCTATCGGGCGGGGAGCTGTTTTTT
TRBJ2-4 | TRBV29-1 | . | many | CSAIDGKNIQYF | TGCAGCGCCATCGACGGCAAAAACATTCAGTACTTC
TRBJ2-1 | TRBV5-1 | . | few | CASSSFLTSSYNEQFF | TGCGCCAGCAGCTCTTTCCTTACCAGCTCCTACAATGAGCAGTTCTTC
TRBJ2-1 | TRBV12-3/TRBV12-4 | TRBD2 | . | CASSATSGANNEQFF | TGTGCCAGCAGTGCGACTAGCGGGGCCAACAATGAGCAGTTCTTC
TRBJ2-3 | TRBV20-1 | . | . | CSARDTGITSTDTQYF | TGCAGTGCTAGAGACACCGGGATCACAAGCACAGATACGCAGTATTTT
TRBJ2-3 | TRBV5-1 | TRBD2 | few | CASSLAESYGLAGDPGDTQYF | TGCGCCAGCAGCTTGGCCGAGTCATATGGACTAGCGGGAGATCCAGGGGATACGCAGTATTTT
TRBJ2-7 | TRBV4-1 | TRBD2 | . | CASSQEGGWPYEQYF | TGCGCCAGCAGCCAAGAGGGAGGGTGGCCCTACGAGCAGTACTTC
TRBJ2-1 | TRBV7-6 | TRBD2 | . | CASSPPYQRGVNEQFF | TGTGCCAGCAGCCCGCCGTATCAGCGGGGGGTCAATGAGCAGTTCTTC
TRBJ1-1 | TRBV15 | . | many | CATSLTGENTEAFF | TGTGCCACCAGCCTGACAGGAGAGAACACTGAAGCTTTCTTT
TRBJ2-2 | TRBV11-2 | . | many | CASSLDTGIPGGELFF | TGTGCCAGCAGCTTAGATACAGGGATACCCGGCGGGGAGCTGTTTTTT
TRBJ2-1 | TRBV29-1 | . | few | CSVEDRSGSAYNEQFF | TGCAGCGTTGAAGATCGTTCGGGTTCCGCCTACAATGAGCAGTTCTTC
TRBJ1-1 | TRBV5-1 | TRBD1 | . | CASSEYPGQVNTEAFF | TGCGCCAGCAGCGAATACCCGGGACAGGTTAACACTGAAGCTTTCTTT
TRBJ1-5 | TRBV28 | TRBD1 | few | CASSSWTGEQHF | TGTGCCAGCAGTTCCTGGACAGGGGAACAGCATTTT
TRBJ1-1 | TRBV7-9 | . | many | CASSSFRQQYTEAFF | TGTGCCAGCAGCTCCTTTCGACAGCAATACACTGAAGCTTTCTTT
TRBJ2-4 | TRBV20-1 | . | once | CSARETTKNIQYF | TGCAGTGCTAGAGAAACCACCAAAAACATTCAGTACTTC
TRBJ1-1 | TRBV6-6 | . | . | CASSNRSPYEAFF | TGTGCCAGCAGCAATAGATCGCCCTATGAAGCTTTCTTT
TRBJ2-5 | TRBV7-2 | TRBD2 | many | CASSLAPTSGGGTQYF | TGTGCCAGCAGCTTAGCGCCGACTAGCGGGGGGGGGACCCAGTACTTC
TRBJ1-2 | TRBV12-3/TRBV12-4 | . | . | CASSPTATGDGYTF | TGTGCCAGCAGTCCCACAGCGACCGGCGATGGCTACACCTTC
TRBJ1-2 | TRBV20-1 | TRBD1 | few | CSAINTGGYGYTF | TGCAGTGCTATTAATACAGGGGGCTATGGCTACACCTTC
TRBJ2-7 | TRBV4-3 | TRBD2 | . | CASSQEVSGSYEQYF | TGCGCCAGCAGCCAAGAGGTTAGCGGGAGTTACGAGCAGTACTTC
TRBJ2-5 | TRBV20-1 | TRBD1 | many | CSARDGQGAVETQYF | TGCAGTGCTAGAGACGGACAGGGGGCTGTGGAGACCCAGTACTTC